Shown below are 24 T cell receptor beta chains from a single sample sequenced in a study of technical replicates of blood from several donors. Repertoires were generated with immunoSEQ multiplex PCR, while TCRdb's copy carries only in-frame clones and drops some. The data contain 60,000 to 90,000 clones, nearly 97% of them seen just once; the ten biggest clones take up roughly 0.24%. The sample taken for sequencing was T cells isolated from PBMCs. The receptors were gathered from a human donor in good health.

The chain joins TRBV6-5 to TRBJ2-7; 7 bases are shared with TRBD1. Germline CDR1 is MNHEY and CDR2 is SVGAGI. Losses at the gene ends were 2 bases for V and 0 bases for J; bases not matched to a gene: 1. The CDR3 spans 14 residues. This CDR3 reads CASSYGTASYEQYF. The CDR3 nucleotides are TGTGCCAGCAGTTACGGGACAGCCTCCTACGAGCAGTACTTC.

V and J are TRBV28 and TRBJ2-3; 13 bases are shared with TRBD2. V lost 5 bases to trimming and J lost 1 base; unmatched junction nucleotides: 12. The CDR3 is 19 residues long. Germline V lookup: CDR1 MDHEN, CDR2 SYDVKM. CDR3 sequence (DNA): TGTGCCAGCAGTCCCCAGGGACTAGCGGGGAAGTTTCGCACAGATACGCAGTATTTT. Translation: CASSPQGLAGKFRTDTQYF.

This sequence joins TRBV7-9 and TRBJ1-1; D may be TRBD1 (6 bases). This CDR3 is built from 16 residues. Trimming stripped 4 bases from V and 1 base from J, with 16 bases between. Germline assignment: CDR1 SEHNR and CDR2 FQNEAQ (reference sequence). The CDR3 DNA reads TGTGCCAGCAGCTCCCCTGAGGGACAAACGAACACTGAAGCTTTCTTT. Encoded protein: CASSSPEGQTNTEAFF.

This chain connects TRBV28 to TRBJ2-7, with D maybe TRBD1 (5 bases). V was trimmed by 5 bases and J by 6 bases, leaving 14 bases between them. Germline-derived CDR1 and CDR2 are MDHEN and SYDVKM. The CDR3 spans 13 residues. This CDR3 is CASSNLTGAEQYF. CDR3 sequence (DNA): TGTGCCAGCAGTAACCTTACAGGAGCCGAGCAGTACTTC.

This clone was observed a single time. The chain is built from TRBV6-1 and TRBJ2-1; D possibly corresponds to TRBD2 (7 bases). The germline V and J ends were trimmed by 3 bases and 7 bases, with 19 bases remaining between them. Germline CDR1 and CDR2: MNHNS and SASEGT. This CDR3 region has 16 residues. CDR3 sequence: CASSDSGRGHSNEQFF. Written as DNA, the CDR3 is TGTGCCAGCAGTGATTCCGGGCGGGGGCATTCGAATGAGCAGTTCTTC.

This chain joins TRBV27 and TRBJ2-7; no definite D call. The germline CDR1 and CDR2 sequences are MNHEY and SMNVEV (reference sequence). The CDR3 extends over 12 amino acids. Trimming stripped 6 bases from V and 0 bases from J, with 6 bases between. The CDR3 nucleotides are TGTGCCAGCAGCCGTCCCTCCTACGAGCAGTACTTC. Translating gives CASSRPSYEQYF.

J is TRBJ2-7 and V is TRBV27; D remains ambiguous. Trimming shortened V by 4 bases and J by 2 bases, and 3 bases separated the two germline ends. The germline gives CDR1 MNHEY, CDR2 SMNVEV (reference sequence). There are 11 residues in the CDR3. As DNA, the CDR3 is TGTGCCAGCAGTTCTACCTACGAGCAGTACTTC. This codes for CASSSTYEQYF.

The genes are TRBV7-6 and TRBJ2-1; 13 bases align to TRBD2. Germline trimming cut 5 bases from V and 7 bases from J; bases unmatched to any gene: 5. This CDR3 has 15 amino acids. Germline V gives CDR1 SGHVS, CDR2 FNYEAQ. The CDR3 protein is CASSQGTSGVNEQFF. DNA of the CDR3: TGTGCCAGCAGCCAAGGGACTAGCGGGGTTAATGAGCAGTTCTTC. Drawing the rest from reference TRBV7-6 and TRBJ2-1, the complete variable domain is GAGVSQSPRYKVTKRGQDVALRCDPISGHVSLYWYRQALGQGPEFLTYFNYEAQQDKSGLPNDRFSAERPEGSISTLTIQRTEQRDSAMYRCASSQGTSGVNEQFFGPGTRLTVL.

The chain is built from TRBV7-9 and TRBJ1-2; TRBD1 aligns across 10 bases. V shed 7 bases, J shed 7 bases, and the junction held 6 bases outside the gene matches. From germline, CDR1 is SEHNR and CDR2 FQNEAQ (reference sequence). The CDR3 sequence is 13 residues long. CDR3 loop: CASNGQGERGYTF. CDR3 DNA sequence: TGTGCCAGCAATGGACAGGGGGAGCGTGGCTACACCTTC.

The J gene is TRBJ2-7, the V gene TRBV6-5; D unclear. The germline gives CDR1 MNHEY, CDR2 SVGAGI. V was cut by 2 bases and J by 0 bases, with 5 bases left in between. The CDR3 has 13 residues. The CDR3, as DNA: TGTGCCAGCAGTTACCGAGTCTCCTACGAGCAGTACTTC. It translates to CASSYRVSYEQYF.

The chain has TRBV28 and TRBJ2-7; D unclear. The CDR3 spans 14 residues. Germline V CDR1 and CDR2: MDHEN, SYDVKM. V gave up 3 bases and J gave up 5 bases, with 14 bases separating them. The CDR3 region is CASSLILLSDEQYF. CDR3 nucleotide sequence: TGTGCCAGCAGTTTGATTCTCCTCAGCGACGAGCAGTACTTC.

The chain is built from TRBV5-1 and TRBJ2-2; D might be TRBD2 (6 bases). The CDR3 covers 14 residues. CDR1 and CDR2 from the germline V gene are SGHRS and YFSETQ. Trimming stripped 4 bases from V and 4 bases from J, with 11 bases between. The DNA for the CDR3 is TGCGCCAGCAGCGCGGGATCGATCACCGGGGAGCTGTTTTTT. This encodes CASSAGSITGELFF.

The gene calls are TRBV2 and TRBJ1-3, with TRBD1 matching 9 bases. The trim removed 6 bases at V and 2 bases at J, leaving 2 bases unmatched. The CDR3 consists of 14 residues. From germline, CDR1 is SNHLY and CDR2 FYNNEI. The CDR3 loop reads CASRRTGAGNTIYF. In nucleotides, the CDR3 is TGTGCCAGCAGGAGGACAGGGGCTGGAAACACCATATATTTT.

This sequence joins TRBV5-1 and TRBJ1-6, with TRBD1 as a possible D gene (6 bases). V was shortened by 0 bases and J by 7 bases, with 8 bases between the two germline ends. The V gene's germline CDR1 is SGHRS and CDR2 YFSETQ. There are 14 residues in the CDR3. DNA for the CDR3: TGCGCCAGCAGCTTGGAGGGGGTGAATTCACCCCTCCACTTT. Protein: CASSLEGVNSPLHF.

This chain connects TRBV28 to TRBJ2-5; 12 nucleotides match TRBD2. CDR1 and CDR2 from the germline V gene are MDHEN and SYDVKM. CDR3 length: 18 amino acids. Losses at the gene ends were 3 bases for V and 2 bases for J; bases not matched to a gene: 10. The CDR3 loop is CASSLAASGRDDQETQYF. The CDR3 bases are TGTGCCAGCAGTTTGGCGGCTAGCGGGAGGGATGATCAAGAGACCCAGTACTTC.

V is TRBV5-1 and J is TRBJ1-1, with D maybe TRBD1 (6 bases). Germline CDR1 and CDR2: SGHRS and YFSETQ. The ends were cut back, 0 bases at V and 6 bases at J, with 9 bases in the middle. The length of the CDR3 is 13 residues. CDR3 sequence: CASSLEGGSEAFF. Here the CDR3 DNA reads TGCGCCAGCAGCTTGGAAGGGGGATCTGAAGCTTTCTTT.

The CDR3 coding sequence is TGTGCCAGCAGCTTAGATCGCGGGTACCTGAATGGATACGAGCAGTACTTC. Translating gives CASSLDRGYLNGYEQYF. This rearrangement joins TRBV11-2 to TRBJ2-7, with D perhaps TRBD2 (5 bases). The CDR3 loop spans 17 amino acids. Germline values: CDR1 SGHAT, CDR2 FQNNGV. Between the trimmed V and J ends, which lost 0 bases and 4 bases, there was a span of 19 bases.

The chain recombines TRBV6-5 with TRBJ2-7; 8 bases match TRBD1. Unmatched junction bases numbered 5, after V lost 4 bases and J lost 3 bases. The CDR3 consists of 14 residues. Germline V CDR1 and CDR2: MNHEY, SVGAGI. CDR3 protein: CASSFTGTGYEQYF. The CDR3 DNA sequence: TGTGCCAGCAGTTTCACCGGGACAGGCTACGAGCAGTACTTC.

This chain connects TRBV5-1 to TRBJ2-1; tentative D call: TRBD2 (5 bases). CDR3 length: 13 amino acids. Between the trimmed V and J ends, which lost 4 bases and 5 bases, there was a span of 10 bases. Germline CDR1 reads SGHRS; CDR2 reads YFSETQ. CDR3 sequence reads: CASSPDGDNEQFF. CDR3 coding DNA: TGCGCCAGCAGCCCTGACGGGGACAATGAGCAGTTCTTC.

DNA of the CDR3: TGTGCCTGGTCCACAGGGGGGGGACAGTACTTC. It is translated as CAWSTGGGQYF. The chain couples TRBV30 to TRBJ2-7; possible D gene TRBD1, 8 bases. The CDR3 contains 11 residues. Trimming took 5 bases from V and 10 from J, leaving 15 bases between them. Germline values: CDR1 GTSNPN, CDR2 SVGIG (reference sequence).

The gene calls are TRBV18 and TRBJ2-1, with 9 bases identical to TRBD2. V lost 5 bases, J lost 12 bases, and 14 bases stayed unmatched. The CDR3 has 15 residues. Germline CDR1 is KGHSH and CDR2 is LQKENI. The CDR3 reads CASSSVGAGGSLQFF. The CDR3 DNA follows: TGTGCCAGCTCATCAGTCGGTGCGGGAGGGTCGTTGCAGTTCTTC.

This chain links TRBV9 with TRBJ2-7; TRBD2 agrees at 8 bases. V was pared by 2 bases and J by 2 bases, with 3 bases of the junction left unmatched. The CDR3 contains 14 residues. Germline values: CDR1 SGDLS, CDR2 YYNGEE. Here the CDR3 DNA reads TGTGCCAGCAGCGTGGCGGGGGGCCCCTACGAGCAGTACTTC. It codes for CASSVAGGPYEQYF.

The chain couples TRBV27 to TRBJ2-1; D is unclear. Germline-derived CDR1 and CDR2 are MNHEY and SMNVEV (reference sequence). The CDR3 has 15 residues. Trimming cost V 5 bases and J 0 bases, with 11 bases left between them. CDR3 sequence: CASSPQFSSYNEQFF. The CDR3 DNA is TGTGCCAGCAGTCCCCAGTTCAGCTCCTACAATGAGCAGTTCTTC.

This chain uses TRBV7-6 with TRBJ1-4; 8 positions match TRBD1. The CDR3 is 13 residues long. From germline, CDR1 is SGHVS and CDR2 FNYEAQ. V trimming: 4 bases; J trimming: 10 bases; junction bases outside the gene matches: 5. This chain's CDR3 is CASSSGQGGKLFF. The CDR3 coding sequence is TGTGCCAGCAGCTCAGGACAGGGTGGAAAACTGTTTTTT.